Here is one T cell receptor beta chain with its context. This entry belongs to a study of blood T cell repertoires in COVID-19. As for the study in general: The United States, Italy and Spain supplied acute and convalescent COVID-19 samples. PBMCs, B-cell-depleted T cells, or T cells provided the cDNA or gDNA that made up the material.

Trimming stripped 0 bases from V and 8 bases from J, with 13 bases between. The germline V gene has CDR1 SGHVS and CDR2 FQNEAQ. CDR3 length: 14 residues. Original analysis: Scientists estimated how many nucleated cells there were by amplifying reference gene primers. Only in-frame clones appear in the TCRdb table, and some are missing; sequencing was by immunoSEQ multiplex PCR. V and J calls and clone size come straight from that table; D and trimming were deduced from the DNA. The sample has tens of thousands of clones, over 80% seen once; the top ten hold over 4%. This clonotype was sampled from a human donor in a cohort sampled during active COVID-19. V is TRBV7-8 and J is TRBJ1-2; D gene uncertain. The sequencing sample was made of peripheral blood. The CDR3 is CASSLARVTGGYTF. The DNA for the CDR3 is TGTGCCAGCAGCTTAGCTCGGGTGACGGGGGGCTACACCTTC.